The present entry profiles one T cell receptor (beta chain) with its context. The target antigen is unknown. The entry originates in a study of T-cell memory formation after mild COVID-19. Overall study findings and caveats: Whereas later expanders leaned CD4+, clones contracting day 15 to 85 showed a balanced CD4/CD8 makeup. Proof of SARS-CoV-2 specificity was absent for the second-wave clones that crested on day 37.

CDR3 length: 14 amino acids. V shed 5 bases and J shed 2 bases, with 12 bases lying between them. In germline, CDR1 is SEHNR, CDR2 FQNEAQ (reference sequence). UMIs and sample barcodes were carried by the TCR alpha and TCR beta cDNA libraries that 5'RACE produced using constant-segment primers. TCRdb called the 5' RACE reads again in MiXCR, with one record for every CDR3 protein. In the table there are about 290,000 distinct CDR3 sequences, roughly 15% of which are singletons. The chain has TRBV7-9 and TRBJ2-5; a weak D match, TRBD1 (5 bases). The TCR sequence derives from a man aged 18 to 30 who had mild COVID-19 (a few samples of this study predate the infection). Cell type and time point are not known. The sample was PBMCs or a T cell subset sorted from them (not recorded which). CDR3 residues: CASSVDTRQETQYF. The CDR3 region has the DNA TGTGCCAGCAGCGTGGACACCCGGCAAGAGACCCAGTACTTC. The whole variable domain, filled in from reference TRBV7-9 and TRBJ2-5, reads DTGVSQNPRHKITKRGQNVTFRCDPISEHNRLYWYRQTLGQGPEFLTYFQNEAQLEKSRLLSDRFSAERPKGSFSTLEIQRTEQGDSAMYLCASSVDTRQETQYFGPGTRLLVL.